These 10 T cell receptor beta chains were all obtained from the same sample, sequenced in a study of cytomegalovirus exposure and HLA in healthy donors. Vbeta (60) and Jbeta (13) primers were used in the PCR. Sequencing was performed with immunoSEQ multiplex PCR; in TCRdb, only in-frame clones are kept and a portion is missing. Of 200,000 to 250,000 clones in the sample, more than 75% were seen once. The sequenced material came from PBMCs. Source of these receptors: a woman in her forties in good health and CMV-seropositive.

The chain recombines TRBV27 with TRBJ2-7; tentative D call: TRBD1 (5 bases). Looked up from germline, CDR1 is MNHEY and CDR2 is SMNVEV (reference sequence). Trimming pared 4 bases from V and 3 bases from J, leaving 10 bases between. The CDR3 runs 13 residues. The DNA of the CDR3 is TGTGCCAGCAGTTCAGGGCCCCTCTACGAGCAGTACTTC. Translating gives CASSSGPLYEQYF.

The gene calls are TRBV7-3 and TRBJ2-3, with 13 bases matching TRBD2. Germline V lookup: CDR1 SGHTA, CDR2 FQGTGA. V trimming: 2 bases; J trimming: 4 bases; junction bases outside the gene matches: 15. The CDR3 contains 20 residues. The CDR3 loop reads CASSLGGLAGINWTSDTQYF. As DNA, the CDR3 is TGTGCCAGCAGCTTAGGGGGACTAGCGGGAATTAATTGGACATCAGATACGCAGTATTTT. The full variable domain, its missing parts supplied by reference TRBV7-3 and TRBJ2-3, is GAGVSQTPSNKVTEKGKYVELRCDPISGHTALYWYRQSLGQGPEFLIYFQGTGAADDSGLPNDRFFAVRPEGSVSTLKIQRTERGDSAVYLCASSLGGLAGINWTSDTQYFGPGTRLTVL.

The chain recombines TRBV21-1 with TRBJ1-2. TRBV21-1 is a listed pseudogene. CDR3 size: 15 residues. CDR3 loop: CARSGPIGNLYGYTF. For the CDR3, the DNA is TGTGCCAGAAGCGGGCCTATCGGGAACCTATATGGCTACACCTTC.

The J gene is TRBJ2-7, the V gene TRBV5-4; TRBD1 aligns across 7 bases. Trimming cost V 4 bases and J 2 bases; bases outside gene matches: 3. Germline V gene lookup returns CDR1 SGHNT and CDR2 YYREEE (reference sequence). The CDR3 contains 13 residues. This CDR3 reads CASSRGQAYEQYF. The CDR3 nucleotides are TGTGCCAGCAGCCGTGGACAGGCCTACGAGCAGTACTTC. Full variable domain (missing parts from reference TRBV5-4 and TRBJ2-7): ETGVTQSPTHLIKTRGQQVTLRCSSQSGHNTVSWYQQALGQGPQFIFQYYREEENGRGNFPPRFSGLQFPNYSSELNVNALELDDSALYLCASSRGQAYEQYFGPGTRLTVT.

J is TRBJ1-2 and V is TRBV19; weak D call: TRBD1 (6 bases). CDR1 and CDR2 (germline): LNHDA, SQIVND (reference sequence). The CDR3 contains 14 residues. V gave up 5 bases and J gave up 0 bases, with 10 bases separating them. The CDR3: CASSPPGANYGYTF. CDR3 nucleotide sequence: TGTGCCAGTAGTCCACCAGGGGCTAACTATGGCTACACCTTC. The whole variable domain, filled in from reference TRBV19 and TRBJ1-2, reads DGGITQSPKYLFRKEGQNVTLSCEQNLNHDAMYWYRQDPGQGLRLIYYSQIVNDFQKGDIAEGYSVSREKKESFPLTVTSAQKNPTAFYLCASSPPGANYGYTFGSGTRLTVV.

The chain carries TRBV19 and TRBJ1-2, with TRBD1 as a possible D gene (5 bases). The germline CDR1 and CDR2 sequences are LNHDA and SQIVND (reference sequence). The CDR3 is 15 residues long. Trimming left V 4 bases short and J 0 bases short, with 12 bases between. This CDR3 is CASSKYRNPNYGYTF. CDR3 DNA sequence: TGTGCCAGTAGTAAATACAGGAATCCTAACTATGGCTACACCTTC.

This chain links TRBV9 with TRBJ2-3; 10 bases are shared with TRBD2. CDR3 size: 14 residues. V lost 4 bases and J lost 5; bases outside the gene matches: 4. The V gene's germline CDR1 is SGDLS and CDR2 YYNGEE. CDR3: CASSPRLAGDTQYF. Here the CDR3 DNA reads TGTGCCAGCAGCCCCCGACTAGCGGGAGATACGCAGTATTTT.

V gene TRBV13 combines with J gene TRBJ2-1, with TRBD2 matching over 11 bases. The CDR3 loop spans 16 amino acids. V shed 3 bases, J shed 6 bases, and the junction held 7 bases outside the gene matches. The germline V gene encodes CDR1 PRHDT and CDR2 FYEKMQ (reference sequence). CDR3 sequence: CASSLEGLAAINEQFF. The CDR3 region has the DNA TGTGCCAGCAGCTTGGAGGGACTAGCGGCAATCAATGAGCAGTTCTTC.

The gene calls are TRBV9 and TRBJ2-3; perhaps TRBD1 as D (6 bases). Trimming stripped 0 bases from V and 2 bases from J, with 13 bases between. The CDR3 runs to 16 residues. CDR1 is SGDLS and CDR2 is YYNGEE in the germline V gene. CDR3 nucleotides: TGTGCCAGCAGCGTAGCTGGGGGCGATTCCACAGATACGCAGTATTTT. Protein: CASSVAGGDSTDTQYF.

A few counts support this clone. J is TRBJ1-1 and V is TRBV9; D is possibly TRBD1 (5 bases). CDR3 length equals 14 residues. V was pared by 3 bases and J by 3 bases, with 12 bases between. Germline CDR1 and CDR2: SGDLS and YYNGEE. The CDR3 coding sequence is TGTGCCAGCAGCGGGGAAGGGGCCCACACTGAAGCTTTCTTT. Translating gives CASSGEGAHTEAFF.